This TCR beta chain came from a study of T cells in Graves' hyperthyroidism and ophthalmopathy. Across the study: The initial diagnosis was the point when peripheral blood was collected, ahead of any treatment. General study findings and limits: Ophthalmopathy and stable hyperthyroidism were separated by a 13 V-J model. The model predicted ophthalmopathy a median roughly six months before onset. Blood also showed most of the thyroid clonotypes that were expanded above 0.001.

It was RNA transcripts that yielded the amplified TCR beta CDR3 regions. Researchers ran a first-round RT-PCR on the TCR CDR3 using the HTBI primer set. TCRdb used MiXCR to reprocess the multiplex PCR reads, holding one entry per CDR3 protein. Of roughly 240,000 distinct CDR3 sequences listed, 16% were seen once; the top ten hold around 30%. The table lists this clonotype with many counts. Antigen unknown. This CDR3 region has 14 residues. Germline loops: CDR1 LNHDA, CDR2 SQIVND (reference sequence). The ends were cut back, 6 bases at V and 0 bases at J, with 11 bases in the middle. The rearrangement uses TRBV19 and TRBJ1-1, with a possible D match to TRBD1 (5 bases). The TCR sequence derives from a woman aged 18-29 years with Graves' ophthalmopathy. Sequencing was done on a sample of blood. CDR3 residues: CASSRQPMNTEAFF. CDR3 DNA: TGTGCCAGTAGCAGACAGCCCATGAACACTGAAGCTTTCTTT.